Shown below are 3 T cell receptor beta chains from a single sample sequenced in a study of T cells in tumors after PD-1 blockade. Sequencing was performed with immunoSEQ multiplex PCR; in TCRdb, only in-frame clones are kept and a portion is missing. The table records tens of thousands of clones, roughly 80% of them present only once. The sample consisted of PBMCs, taken before anti-PD-1 treatment. The receptors were sampled from a human donor with basal cell carcinoma.

J is TRBJ1-2 and V is TRBV19, with TRBD1 matching over 10 bases. Trimming cost V 7 bases and J 6 bases; bases outside gene matches: 14. Germline V gives CDR1 LNHDA, CDR2 SQIVND (reference sequence). CDR3 length equals 16 residues. For the CDR3, the DNA is TGTGCCAGTACCCCACCGGGACAGGGGTTTGATGATGGCTACACCTTC. Its translation is CASTPPGQGFDDGYTF.

The chain combines TRBV6-6 with TRBJ2-3, with 8 bases lining up with TRBD2. This CDR3 comprises 16 residues. V lost 3 bases, J lost 0 bases, and 5 bases stayed unmatched. Germline CDR1 is MNHNY and CDR2 is SVGAGI (reference sequence). CDR3 amino acids: CASSYPSGSSTDTQYF. The CDR3 DNA reads as TGTGCCAGCAGTTATCCTAGCGGGTCTAGCACAGATACGCAGTATTTT.

This chain joins TRBV6-6 and TRBJ1-5; D is perhaps TRBD1 (6 bases). Looked up from germline, CDR1 is MNHNY and CDR2 is SVGAGI (reference sequence). The CDR3 totals 15 residues. Trimming took 1 base from V and 2 from J, leaving 9 bases between them. CDR3 DNA: TGTGCCAGCAGTTACTTGGCAGGGGGCAATCAGCCCCAGCATTTT. This encodes CASSYLAGGNQPQHF.